These 18 T cell receptor beta chains were sequenced from one sample in a study of blood T cells in healthy people across ages. The second PCR ran roughly 6 to 11 cycles with a sample-barcoded 5' primer and J-beta primers. TCRdb recomputed calls from the 5' RACE reads with MiXCR, one row per CDR3 protein. Of about 1,500,000 distinct CDR3 sequences listed, approximately 30% are singletons. Sequenced sample: blood. The receptors derive from a woman younger than 45 in good health.

This clonotype was detected a few times. This chain's CDR3 is CASSLQGGQQYF. The CDR3 nucleotides read TGTGCCAGCAGCTTACAGGGAGGGCAGCAGTATTTT. The chain recombines TRBV7-9 with TRBJ2-3; 7 bases match TRBD2. Germline V lookup: CDR1 SEHNR, CDR2 FQNEAQ (reference sequence). The V gene end was trimmed by 2 bases and the J gene end by 11 bases; junction bases not matched to a gene: 4. The CDR3 covers 12 residues.

In regard to this clonotype: One end of the junction does not line up with germline, which may come from a read error. The V call is TRBV10-3, the J call TRBJ2-5, with TRBD1 matching over 10 bases. CDR3 length equals 14 residues. Germline V gene data show CDR1 as ENHRY and CDR2 as SYGVKD. CDR3 nucleotides: TGTGCCATCAGTGGGGACAGGGGCCAACAGACCCAGTACTTC. Its translation: CAISGDRGQQTQYF.

The genes are TRBV30 and TRBJ2-5; weak D call: TRBD1 (6 bases). Germline V gene lookup returns CDR1 GTSNPN and CDR2 SVGIG (reference sequence). Trimming took 2 bases from V and 3 from J, leaving 10 bases between them. The CDR3 runs 13 residues. CDR3 DNA: TGTGCCTGGAGTACCTACAGGGAAGAGACCCAGTACTTC. Its translation is CAWSTYREETQYF.

The chain has TRBV4-1 and TRBJ1-6, with D perhaps TRBD1 (5 bases). V dropped 0 bases and J dropped 9 bases, with 15 bases sitting between them. This CDR3 has 16 amino acids. Per the germline V gene, CDR1 is MGHRA and CDR2 is YSYEKL. The CDR3: CASSQERVGVGSPLHF. The CDR3 nucleotides read TGCGCCAGCAGCCAAGAACGGGTGGGGGTCGGTTCACCCCTCCACTTT.

The chain has TRBV5-1 and TRBJ1-2; no reliable D call. CDR1 and CDR2 (germline): SGHRS, YFSETQ. Trimming pared 4 bases from V and 8 bases from J, leaving 21 bases between. CDR3 length equals 15 residues. The CDR3 region is CASSLQTDPWEGYTF. The DNA for the CDR3 is TGCGCCAGCAGCCTCCAAACGGACCCATGGGAGGGCTACACCTTC.

The chain employs TRBV5-1 and TRBJ1-2; D ambiguous. V lost 0 bases and J 4 bases, leaving 10 bases between the germline ends. The CDR3 length is 14 residues. Germline values: CDR1 SGHRS, CDR2 YFSETQ. CDR3 sequence: CASSLEVSTYGYTF. CDR3 bases: TGCGCCAGCAGCTTGGAGGTCAGCACCTATGGCTACACCTTC.

The table lists this clonotype with a few counts. The chain combines TRBV2 with TRBJ2-7, with TRBD1 matching over 7 bases. The CDR3 consists of 14 residues. Germline CDR1 reads SNHLY; CDR2 reads FYNNEI. With V trimmed by 4 bases and J by 4 bases, 7 bases remained unmatched. CDR3 region: CASSGSGQSYEQYF. In DNA, the CDR3 is TGTGCCAGCAGTGGGTCGGGACAGTCATACGAGCAGTACTTC.

The chain joins TRBV11-1 to TRBJ2-2, with D possibly TRBD2 on 5 matching bases. Deletions cut 3 bases from V and 4 bases from J, with 15 bases between. CDR1 and CDR2 (germline): SGHAT, FQDESV (reference sequence). The CDR3 spans 16 residues. CDR3 nucleotide sequence: TGTGCCAGCAGCTTCTTTCAGGACTCGAGCACCGGGGAGCTGTTTTTT. It yields the protein CASSFFQDSSTGELFF.

The chain has TRBV3-1 and TRBJ1-4; TRBD1 might be the D (5 bases). Looked up from germline, CDR1 is LGHDT and CDR2 is YNNKEL (reference sequence). The CDR3 contains 15 residues. V lost 1 base to trimming and J lost 4 bases, with 10 bases between them. CDR3 region: CASSQVQAINEKLFF. The CDR3 region has the DNA TGTGCCAGCAGCCAAGTACAGGCGATTAATGAAAAACTGTTTTTT.

This clonotype was observed a few times. The gene calls are TRBV6-1 and TRBJ2-7, with 11 bases fitting TRBD1. The germline CDR1 and CDR2 sequences are MNHNS and SASEGT. The CDR3 is 14 amino acids. V was clipped by 3 bases and J by 5 bases; unmatched bases: 3. CDR3 region: CASSDGTGGDEQYF. The CDR3 DNA reads TGTGCCAGCAGTGACGGGACAGGGGGTGACGAGCAGTACTTC.

There are a few counts of this clonotype. This chain connects TRBV7-9 to TRBJ2-7, with D uncertain. V lost 3 bases and J lost 0, with 6 bases in between. Germline assignment: CDR1 SEHNR and CDR2 FQNEAQ (reference sequence). The CDR3 loop spans 13 amino acids. In nucleotides, the CDR3 is TGTGCCAGCAGCTTTGAGGCCTCCTACGAGCAGTACTTC. It is translated as CASSFEASYEQYF.

This clonotype was counted at least ten times. The chain carries TRBV6-2 or TRBV6-3 and TRBJ2-7; D is possibly TRBD2 (6 bases). Between the trimmed V and J ends, which lost 2 bases and 4 bases, there was a span of 15 bases. Germline lookup yields CDR1 MNHEY and CDR2 SVGEGT. The CDR3 is made up of 15 amino acids. CDR3 loop: CASSYRGSGSYEQYF. The CDR3 DNA sequence: TGTGCCAGCAGTTACAGAGGAAGCGGGTCGTACGAGCAGTACTTC.

This clonotype was counted many times. The genes are TRBV20-1 and TRBJ2-7; 9 bases map to TRBD2. CDR1 is DFQATT, CDR2 SNEGSKA, per germline (reference sequence). The ends lost 5 bases at V and 3 bases at J; junction bases unmatched: 5. This CDR3 spans 13 amino acids. DNA of the CDR3: TGCAGTGCTGGTAGCGGGAGTCTCTACGAGCAGTACTTC. It is translated as CSAGSGSLYEQYF.

Comments on this clonotype: A read error may explain this, as a much larger clone is one base away. This sequence joins TRBV20-1 and TRBJ1-3; D call uncertain. The germline V gene encodes CDR1 DFQATT and CDR2 SNEGSKA (reference sequence). The CDR3 contains 13 residues. This chain's CDR3 is CSAQIFSGNTTYF. DNA for the CDR3: TGCAGTGCCCAGATCTTTTCTGGAAACACCACATATTTT.

In DNA form, the CDR3 reads TGTGCCAGCAGCATCCGGGACGGCACTCCGGATACGCAGTATTTT. It codes for CASSIRDGTPDTQYF. V gene TRBV7-9 combines with J gene TRBJ2-3; D is tentatively TRBD1 or TRBD2 (5 bases each). V lost 5 bases and J lost 6, with 18 bases in between. CDR1 is SEHNR and CDR2 is FQNEAQ in the germline V gene (reference sequence). The CDR3 length is 15 residues.

Note on this clonotype: A much larger clone sits a single nucleotide away, making a read error possible. This chain uses TRBV12-3 or TRBV12-4 with TRBJ2-5; 10 bases align to TRBD2. The CDR3 has 15 amino acids. V trimming: 11 bases; J trimming: 2 bases; junction bases outside the gene matches: 11. For the CDR3, the DNA is TGTGCCGGCGGGGCTAGCGGGGGTTTTCAAGAGACCCAGTACTTC. Translation: CAGGASGGFQETQYF.

Ten or more counts support this clonotype. The rearrangement uses TRBV28 and TRBJ2-1, with TRBD2 identical over 9 bases. Germline V CDR1 and CDR2: MDHEN, SYDVKM. CDR3 size: 16 residues. With 6 bases clipped from V and 3 bases from J, the junction kept 9 bases outside the gene matches. CDR3 coding DNA: TGTGCCAGCAGACGGACCTATAGCGGGGGCTACAATGAGCAGTTCTTC. Translation gives CASRRTYSGGYNEQFF.

There are a few counts of this clonotype. V usage is TRBV12-3 or TRBV12-4 and J usage is TRBJ2-2; 7 bases agree with TRBD2. The V segment lost 5 bases and the J segment 3 bases; nucleotides outside the gene matches: 12. CDR3 length equals 17 residues. CDR3 residues: CASSPSVGRLDTGELFF. For the CDR3, the DNA is TGTGCCAGCAGTCCCTCCGTCGGGAGGCTGGACACCGGGGAGCTGTTTTTT.